This entry concerns a single T cell receptor (beta chain). Its antigen is currently unknown. With 0 bases removed from V and 5 bases from J, the gap between germline ends came to 12 bases. The germline V gene has CDR1 SGHRS and CDR2 YFSETQ. This CDR3 has 15 amino acids. This sample was taken from a study of shared clonotypes between healthy human individuals. The study's findings and limits: The study found about 5% of naive CD4 clonotypes shared across a handful of donors. Sorted-subset samples were not fully sequenced, rarefaction indicated.

CD45RO-negative, CCR7-positively selected cells formed the naive CD8 fraction, excluding terminally differentiated effector memory CD45RA+ cells. Samples underwent the assay at deep level. The sorted-subset replicate PCRs were given 200 ng DNA, which is 31,000 or so T cell genomes. Assay used: immunoSEQ multiplex PCR; TCRdb lists only in-frame clones, some missing. The sample includes around 610,000 clones, 95% to 96% of them seen just once. The receptor's source is a woman under 40 in good health. The rearrangement joins TRBV5-1 to TRBJ2-1; D gene uncertain. Source material: naive CD8+ T cells sorted from blood. The CDR3 here is CASSLEAQQDNEQFF. CDR3 sequence (DNA): TGCGCCAGCAGCTTGGAGGCCCAACAAGACAATGAGCAGTTCTTC.